The 23 T cell receptor beta chains reported below all come from one sample, sequenced in a study of blood T cell repertoires in COVID-19. TCRdb's table, derived via immunoSEQ multiplex PCR, lists solely in-frame clones and lacks some. The table includes tens of thousands of clones, just under 85% detected once. Specimen: peripheral blood. These receptor sequences come from a man between 65 and 80 years old with acute or convalescent COVID-19.

The V gene is TRBV11-3, the J gene TRBJ1-2; weak D call: TRBD1 (6 bases). The V end was cut by 10 bases, the J end by 5 bases, with 26 bases between. Germline V gene lookup returns CDR1 SGHNT and CDR2 YENEEA. CDR3 length equals 16 residues. Written as DNA, the CDR3 is TGTGCCACCTCAACGGGGGGCTACACCCGGGAGTATGGCTACACCTTC. It codes for CATSTGGYTREYGYTF.

This clone appeared a single time. This rearrangement joins TRBV3-1 (or the pseudogene TRBV3-2) to TRBJ2-3, with 8 bases fitting TRBD2. Germline-derived CDR1 and CDR2 are LGHDT and YNNKEL (reference sequence). The CDR3 spans 15 residues. V lost 3 bases and J lost 3; bases outside the gene matches: 5. The CDR3 reads CASSQGRGATDTQYF. CDR3 sequence (DNA): TGTGCCAGCAGCCAGGGGCGGGGGGCGACAGATACGCAGTATTTT.

The genes are TRBV5-1 and TRBJ2-1, with 8 bases lining up with TRBD1. This CDR3 has 13 amino acids. CDR1 is SGHRS, CDR2 YFSETQ, per germline. V lost 2 bases and J lost 7; bases outside the gene matches: 2. The CDR3 is CASSFQGANEQFF. The CDR3 DNA follows: TGCGCCAGCAGCTTCCAGGGGGCGAATGAGCAGTTCTTC.

This sequence joins TRBV2 and TRBJ1-1; possible D gene TRBD1, 6 bases. Looked up from germline, CDR1 is SNHLY and CDR2 is FYNNEI. The CDR3 is 16 residues long. V lost 6 bases and J lost 6, with 23 bases in between. In nucleotides, the CDR3 is TGTGCCAGCAGCAAAAATCCACAGGGTGGGGGCTCTGAAGCTTTCTTT. Its protein is CASSKNPQGGGSEAFF.

The genes are TRBV28 and TRBJ2-3; D is unclear. The germline V gene encodes CDR1 MDHEN and CDR2 SYDVKM. V lost 5 bases, J lost 4 bases, and 7 bases lay in between. This CDR3 contains 12 residues. The CDR3 bases are TGTGCCAGCAGTGTAATCCCAGATACGCAGTATTTT. Its protein product is CASSVIPDTQYF.

V usage is TRBV28 and J usage is TRBJ1-4; perhaps TRBD1 as D (6 bases). V shed 6 bases and J shed 8 bases, with 16 bases lying between them. There are 14 residues in the CDR3. The germline gives CDR1 MDHEN, CDR2 SYDVKM. Written as DNA, the CDR3 is TGTGCCAGCAGCCCGGGGGGGCCCGTCGAAAAACTGTTTTTT. Its protein product is CASSPGGPVEKLFF.

The chain couples TRBV7-2 to TRBJ2-1, with D possibly matching TRBD1 (5 bases). Germline V gives CDR1 SGHTA, CDR2 FQGNSA. Trimming left V 2 bases short and J 15 bases short, with 11 bases between. This CDR3 has 11 residues. The CDR3 reads CASSLFRGLFF. The CDR3 DNA is TGTGCCAGCAGCTTATTTAGGGGTCTGTTCTTC.

CDR3 nucleotide sequence: TGCGCCAGCAGCTTGGTTGGGGGCGCGGGCTATGGCTACACCTTC. Its translation: CASSLVGGAGYGYTF. V usage is TRBV5-1 and J usage is TRBJ1-2, with D tentatively TRBD1 (6 bases). Germline CDR1 is SGHRS and CDR2 is YFSETQ. There are 15 residues in the CDR3. V gave up 0 bases and J gave up 4 bases, with 13 bases separating them.

This chain connects TRBV27 to TRBJ2-3; the D is unclear. The CDR3 totals 15 residues. Germline V gives CDR1 MNHEY, CDR2 SMNVEV (reference sequence). V was clipped by 4 bases and J by 3 bases, with 14 bases between them. CDR3: CASSSVRTFTDTQYF. The DNA for the CDR3 is TGTGCCAGCAGTTCTGTCCGCACATTTACAGATACGCAGTATTTT.

This clone came up a few times. The chain carries TRBV5-4 and TRBJ1-2, with 8 bases matching TRBD1. CDR1 is SGHNT and CDR2 is YYREEE in the germline V gene (reference sequence). This CDR3 comprises 15 residues. With 0 bases clipped from V and 6 bases from J, the junction kept 7 bases outside the gene matches. In DNA, the CDR3 is TGTGCCAGCAGCTTGGCCCTGTCAGGGGGCGATGGCTACACCTTC. Its protein is CASSLALSGGDGYTF.

The chain combines TRBV10-3 with TRBJ1-1; 7 nucleotides align to TRBD1. Unmatched junction bases numbered 8, after V lost 6 bases and J lost 4 bases. The CDR3 has 14 residues. Germline-derived CDR1 and CDR2 are ENHRY and SYGVKD. CDR3 coding DNA: TGTGCCATCAGGAGTAGACAGGGTGTCACTGAAGCTTTCTTT. It specifies CAIRSRQGVTEAFF.

The rearrangement joins TRBV10-3 to TRBJ2-1; 12 bases agree with TRBD2. The germline V gene has CDR1 ENHRY and CDR2 SYGVKD. The junction had 8 bases not matched to a gene; V was cut back by 2 bases and J by 0 bases. This CDR3 region has 19 residues. The CDR3 DNA reads TGTGCCATCAGTGAGGCCGGGACTAGCGGGTTGGGCTCCTACAATGAGCAGTTCTTC. Its protein product is CAISEAGTSGLGSYNEQFF.

J is TRBJ2-1 and V is TRBV24-1; no clear D gene. V gave up 3 bases and J gave up 9 bases, with 20 bases separating them. The CDR3 length is 16 residues. Looked up from germline, CDR1 is KGHDR and CDR2 is SFDVKD. The CDR3 sequence is CATSDPGAAYHAEQFF. As DNA, the CDR3 is TGTGCCACCAGTGATCCTGGCGCGGCCTATCACGCTGAGCAGTTCTTC.

The chain uses TRBV5-6 and TRBJ2-4; 8 bases are a match to TRBD1. The CDR3 has 16 residues. V shed 1 base and J 3 bases; nucleotides not matched to a gene: 6. Germline V CDR1 and CDR2: SGHDT, YYEEEE. As DNA, the CDR3 is TGTGCCAGCAGCTTGCCAGGGGGCGCCGGCAAAAACATTCAGTACTTC. Its translation is CASSLPGGAGKNIQYF.

This clone was seen only a few times. The CDR3 is CASSQPRFTLARSYNEQFF. The DNA for the CDR3 is TGTGCCAGCAGCCAGCCGCGTTTCACTCTAGCGAGATCCTACAATGAGCAGTTCTTC. The V call is TRBV11-2, the J call TRBJ2-1; TRBD2 might be the D (6 bases). Germline V gives CDR1 SGHAT, CDR2 FQNNGV. The CDR3 sequence is 19 residues long. V lost 5 bases to trimming and J lost 1 base, with 24 bases between them.

The V and J genes are TRBV5-1 and TRBJ2-5; 7 nucleotides agree with TRBD2. Losses at the gene ends were 3 bases for V and 2 bases for J; bases not matched to a gene: 4. This CDR3 is built from 14 residues. CDR1 and CDR2 (germline): SGHRS, YFSETQ. The CDR3 nucleotides are TGCGCCAGCAGCTGGGGGGGAGTTCAAGAGACCCAGTACTTC. Translating it yields CASSWGGVQETQYF.

The chain is built from TRBV6-5 and TRBJ1-1, with D uncertain. Germline CDR1 reads MNHEY; CDR2 reads SVGAGI. Trimming removed 7 bases from V and 1 base from J, with 7 bases in between. The CDR3 has 12 amino acids. CDR3 coding DNA: TGTGCCAGCAATAGCAGGAACACTGAAGCTTTCTTT. Protein sequence: CASNSRNTEAFF.

This clone appeared a single time. V usage is TRBV18 and J usage is TRBJ2-6; 10 bases line up with TRBD1. With V trimmed by 4 bases and J by 2 bases, 2 bases remained unmatched. CDR1 and CDR2 from the germline V gene are KGHSH and LQKENI. The CDR3 loop spans 16 amino acids. The DNA of the CDR3 is TGTGCCAGCTCACAAGGGACAGGGGCTGGGGCCAACGTCCTGACTTTC. Protein product: CASSQGTGAGANVLTF.

This chain links TRBV30 with TRBJ2-5; TRBD1 matches 12 bases. The germline gives CDR1 GTSNPN, CDR2 SVGIG (reference sequence). Unmatched junction bases numbered 3, after V lost 5 bases and J lost 2 bases. The CDR3 contains 14 residues. Written as DNA, the CDR3 is TGTGCCTGGGGGACAGGGGGCTCGCAAGAGACCCAGTACTTC. It specifies CAWGTGGSQETQYF.

The V and J genes are TRBV11-2 and TRBJ2-3; 12 nucleotides align to TRBD1. With V trimmed by 0 bases and J by 7 bases, 11 bases remained unmatched. The germline gives CDR1 SGHAT, CDR2 FQNNGV. This CDR3 is 18 amino acids long. The CDR3 nucleotides are TGTGCCAGCAGCTTAGACCGAAGGGGACAGGGGGCATGGAATACGCAGTATTTT. Protein product: CASSLDRRGQGAWNTQYF.

The chain links TRBV7-6 to TRBJ2-1; 11 bases map to TRBD2. The CDR3 loop spans 17 amino acids. Germline CDR1 SGHVS, CDR2 FNYEAQ. J gave up 0 bases and V 4 bases, and 5 bases lay outside the gene matches. CDR3 sequence (DNA): TGTGCCAGCAGCTCTGCTAGCGGGGGGTACTCCTACAATGAGCAGTTCTTC. It yields the protein CASSSASGGYSYNEQFF.

The gene calls are TRBV19 and TRBJ1-3; D remains ambiguous. Germline V gene sequence: CDR1 LNHDA, CDR2 SQIVND (reference sequence). The CDR3 runs 14 residues. Trimming stripped 7 bases from V and 0 bases from J, with 10 bases between. In DNA, the CDR3 is TGTGCCAGTAAAGTTGACACCTCTGGAAACACCATATATTTT. Its translation: CASKVDTSGNTIYF.

The chain carries TRBV5-8 and TRBJ2-3; the D gene is possibly TRBD1 (6 bases). There are 15 residues in the CDR3. Germline values: CDR1 SGHTS, CDR2 YDEGEE. Trimming pared 8 bases from V and 4 bases from J, leaving 20 bases between. The DNA for the CDR3 is TGTGCCAGTACAACGAAGCAGGGGCGCGCAGATACGCAGTATTTT. Its protein product is CASTTKQGRADTQYF.